The clone carrying this TCR beta chain was detected only once. This specimen comes from a study of blood T cell repertoires in COVID-19. Participants had their cohort set by participant-reported clinical history. The CDR3 length is 15 residues. CDR1 and CDR2 from the germline V gene are LNHDA and SQIVND (reference sequence). After removal of 8 bases from V and 7 bases from J, the junction contained 11 bases not matched to a gene. Methods used by the authors: Amplification of reference gene primers provided the estimated nucleated cell counts. Assay used: immunoSEQ multiplex PCR; TCRdb lists only in-frame clones, some missing. V and J calls and clone size are given by that table; D and trimming were obtained from the DNA. The profile shows about 150,000 clones, 85% to 90% of them singletons.

The material sequenced was PBMCs or T cells enriched from blood (not recorded which). The rearrangement joins TRBV19 to TRBJ1-6; 7 nucleotides line up with TRBD1. The sequence was obtained from a woman aged 45-60 years who had recovered from COVID-19. The CDR3 region is CASRPRDSMNSPLHF. DNA of the CDR3: TGTGCCAGTCGACCCCGGGACAGTATGAATTCACCCCTCCACTTT.